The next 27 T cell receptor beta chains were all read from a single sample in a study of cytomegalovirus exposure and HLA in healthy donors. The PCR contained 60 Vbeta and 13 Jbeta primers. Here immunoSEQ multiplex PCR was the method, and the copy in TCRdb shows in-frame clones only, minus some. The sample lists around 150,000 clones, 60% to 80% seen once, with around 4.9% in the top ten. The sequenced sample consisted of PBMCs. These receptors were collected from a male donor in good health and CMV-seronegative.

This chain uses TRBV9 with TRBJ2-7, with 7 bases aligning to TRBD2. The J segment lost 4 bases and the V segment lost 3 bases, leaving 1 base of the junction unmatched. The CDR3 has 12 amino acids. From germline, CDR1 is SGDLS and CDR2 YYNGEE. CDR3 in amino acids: CASSGGGYEQYF. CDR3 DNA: TGTGCCAGCAGCGGGGGGGGTTACGAGCAGTACTTC.

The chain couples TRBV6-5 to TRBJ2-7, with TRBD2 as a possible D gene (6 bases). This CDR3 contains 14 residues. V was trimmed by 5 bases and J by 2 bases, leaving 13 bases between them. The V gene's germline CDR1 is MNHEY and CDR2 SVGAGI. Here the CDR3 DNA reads TGTGCCAGCAGTAACCGCGGGGCCACCTACGAGCAGTACTTC. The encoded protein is CASSNRGATYEQYF.

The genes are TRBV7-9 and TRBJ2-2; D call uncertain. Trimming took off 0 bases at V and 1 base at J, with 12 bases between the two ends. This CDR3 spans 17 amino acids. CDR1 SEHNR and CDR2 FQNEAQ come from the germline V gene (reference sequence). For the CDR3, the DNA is TGTGCCAGCAGCTTAGCCCCCGGGTGGCAGAACACCGGGGAGCTGTTTTTT. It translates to CASSLAPGWQNTGELFF.

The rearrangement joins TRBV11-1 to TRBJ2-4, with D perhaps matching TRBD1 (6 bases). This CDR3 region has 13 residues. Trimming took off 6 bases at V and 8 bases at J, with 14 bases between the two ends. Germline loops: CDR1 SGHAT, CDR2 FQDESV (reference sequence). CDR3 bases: TGTGCCAGCAGGCAACAGGGTTCGGACATTCAGTACTTC. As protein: CASRQQGSDIQYF.

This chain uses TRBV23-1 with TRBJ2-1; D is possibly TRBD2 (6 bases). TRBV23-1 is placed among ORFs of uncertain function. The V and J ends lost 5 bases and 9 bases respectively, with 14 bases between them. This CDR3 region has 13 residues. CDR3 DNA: TGCGCCAGCAGTAGGGCGGGACCGGCTGAGCAGTTCTTC. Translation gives CASSRAGPAEQFF.

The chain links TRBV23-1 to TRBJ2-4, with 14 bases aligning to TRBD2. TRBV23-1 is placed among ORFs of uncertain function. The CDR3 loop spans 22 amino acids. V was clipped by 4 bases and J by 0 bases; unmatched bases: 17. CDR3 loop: CASSLPGQPGLAGALAKNIQYF. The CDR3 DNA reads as TGCGCCAGCAGTCTTCCGGGACAGCCGGGACTAGCGGGAGCCCTAGCCAAAAACATTCAGTACTTC.

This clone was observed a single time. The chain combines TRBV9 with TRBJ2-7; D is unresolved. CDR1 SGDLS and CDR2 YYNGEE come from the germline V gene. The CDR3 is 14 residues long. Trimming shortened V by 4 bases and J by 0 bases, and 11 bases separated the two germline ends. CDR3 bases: TGTGCCAGCAGCTACAGCTCCAACTCCTACGAGCAGTACTTC. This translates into CASSYSSNSYEQYF. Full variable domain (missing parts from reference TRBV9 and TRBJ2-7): DSGVTQTPKHLITATGQRVTLRCSPRSGDLSVYWYQQSLDQGLQFLIQYYNGEERAKGNILERFSAQQFPDLHSELNLSSLELGDSALYFCASSYSSNSYEQYFGPGTRLTVT.

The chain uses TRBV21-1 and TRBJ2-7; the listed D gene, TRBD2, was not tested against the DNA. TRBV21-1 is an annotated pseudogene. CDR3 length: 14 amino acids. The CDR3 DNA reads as TGTGCCAGCCGAAGAGCGGGAGGGATCCACGAGCAGTACTTC. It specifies CASRRAGGIHEQYF.

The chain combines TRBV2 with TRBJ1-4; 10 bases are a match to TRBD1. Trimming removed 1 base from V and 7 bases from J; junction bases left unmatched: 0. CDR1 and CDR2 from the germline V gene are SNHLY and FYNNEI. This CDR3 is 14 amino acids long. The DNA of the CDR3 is TGTGCCAGCAGTGAAGGGACAGGGGGTGAAAAACTGTTTTTT. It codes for CASSEGTGGEKLFF.

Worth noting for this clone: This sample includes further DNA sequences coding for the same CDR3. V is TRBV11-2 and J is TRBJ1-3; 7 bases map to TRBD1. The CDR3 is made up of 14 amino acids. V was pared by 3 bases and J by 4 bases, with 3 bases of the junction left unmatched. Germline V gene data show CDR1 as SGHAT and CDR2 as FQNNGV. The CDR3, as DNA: TGTGCCAGCAGCTTCGGGACAGCGGGAAACACCATATATTTT. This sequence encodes CASSFGTAGNTIYF. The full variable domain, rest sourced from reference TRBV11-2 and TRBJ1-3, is EAGVAQSPRYKIIEKRQSVAFWCNPISGHATLYWYQQILGQGPKLLIQFQNNGVVDDSQLPKDRFSAERLKGVDSTLKIQPAKLEDSAVYLCASSFGTAGNTIYFGEGSWLTVV.

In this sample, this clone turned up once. The chain's CDR3 is CASSFPGGFETQYF. The CDR3 DNA is TGTGCCAGCAGCTTTCCTGGGGGCTTTGAGACCCAGTACTTC. This rearrangement joins TRBV7-6 to TRBJ2-5; perhaps TRBD1 as D (6 bases). CDR1 is SGHVS, CDR2 FNYEAQ, per germline. The germline V and J ends were trimmed by 3 bases and 5 bases, with 13 bases remaining between them. The CDR3 is 14 amino acids. Combining the CDR3 with reference TRBV7-6 and TRBJ2-5 gives the whole variable domain GAGVSQSPRYKVTKRGQDVALRCDPISGHVSLYWYRQALGQGPEFLTYFNYEAQQDKSGLPNDRFSAERPEGSISTLTIQRTEQRDSAMYRCASSFPGGFETQYFGPGTRLLVL.

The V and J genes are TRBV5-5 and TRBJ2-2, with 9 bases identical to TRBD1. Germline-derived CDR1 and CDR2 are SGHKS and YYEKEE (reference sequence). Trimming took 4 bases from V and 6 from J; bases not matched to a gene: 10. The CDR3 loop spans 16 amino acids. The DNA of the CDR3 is TGTGCCAGCAGCACGGACAGGGGAAGAACACCCGGGGAGCTGTTTTTT. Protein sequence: CASSTDRGRTPGELFF.

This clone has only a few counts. CDR3: CSARKTAEAFF. The CDR3 DNA follows: TGCAGTGCTAGAAAAACTGCTGAAGCTTTCTTT. This chain connects TRBV20-1 to TRBJ1-1; no firm D call. The CDR3 loop spans 11 amino acids. V lost 2 bases to trimming and J lost 6 bases, with 7 bases between them. CDR1 and CDR2 from the germline V gene are DFQATT and SNEGSKA (reference sequence).

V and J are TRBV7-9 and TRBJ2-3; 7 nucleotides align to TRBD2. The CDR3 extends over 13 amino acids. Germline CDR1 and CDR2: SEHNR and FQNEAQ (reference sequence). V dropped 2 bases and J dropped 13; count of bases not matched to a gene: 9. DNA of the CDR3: TGTGCCAGCAGCTTACAACCCCGGGAGGTGGAGTATTTT. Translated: CASSLQPREVEYF.

The CDR3 region is CASSLGQGMGGYTF. The CDR3 nucleotides are TGCGCCAGCAGCCTGGGACAGGGGATGGGTGGCTACACCTTC. The chain carries TRBV5-1 and TRBJ1-2; 10 bases align to TRBD1. Germline V gene sequence: CDR1 SGHRS, CDR2 YFSETQ. V lost 4 bases, J lost 7 bases, and 7 bases stayed unmatched. The CDR3 loop spans 14 amino acids.

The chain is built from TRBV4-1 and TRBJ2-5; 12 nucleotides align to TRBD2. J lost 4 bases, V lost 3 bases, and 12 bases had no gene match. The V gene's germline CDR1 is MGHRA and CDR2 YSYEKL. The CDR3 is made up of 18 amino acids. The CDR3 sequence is CASSQFSLAGGQGETQYF. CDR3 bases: TGCGCCAGCAGCCAGTTTTCTCTAGCGGGGGGGCAGGGAGAGACCCAGTACTTC.

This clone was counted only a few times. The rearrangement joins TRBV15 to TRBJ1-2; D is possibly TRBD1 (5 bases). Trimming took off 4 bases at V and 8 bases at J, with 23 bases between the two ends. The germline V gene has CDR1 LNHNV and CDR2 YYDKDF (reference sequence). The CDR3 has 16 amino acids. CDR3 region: CATSNSPDRDMGGYTF. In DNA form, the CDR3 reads TGTGCCACCAGCAATTCCCCAGACAGAGATATGGGGGGCTACACCTTC.

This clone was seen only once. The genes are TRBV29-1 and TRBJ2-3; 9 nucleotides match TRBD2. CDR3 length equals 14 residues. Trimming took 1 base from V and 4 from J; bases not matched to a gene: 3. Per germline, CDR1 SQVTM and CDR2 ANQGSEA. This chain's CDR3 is CSVEGSGRADTQYF. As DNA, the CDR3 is TGCAGCGTTGAAGGTAGCGGGAGAGCAGATACGCAGTATTTT.

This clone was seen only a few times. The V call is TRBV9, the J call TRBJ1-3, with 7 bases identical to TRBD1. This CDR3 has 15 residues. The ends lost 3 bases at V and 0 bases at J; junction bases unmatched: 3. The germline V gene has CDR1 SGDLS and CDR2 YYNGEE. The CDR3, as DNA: TGTGCCAGCAGCGGGGACAGTTACTCTGGAAACACCATATATTTT. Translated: CASSGDSYSGNTIYF.

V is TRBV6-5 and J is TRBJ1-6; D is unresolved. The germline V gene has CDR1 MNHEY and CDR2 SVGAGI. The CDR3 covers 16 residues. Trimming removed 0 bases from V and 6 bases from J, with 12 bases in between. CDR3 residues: CASSYSTRGSNSPLHF. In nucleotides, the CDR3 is TGTGCCAGCAGTTACTCTACGAGAGGGAGTAATTCACCCCTCCACTTT.

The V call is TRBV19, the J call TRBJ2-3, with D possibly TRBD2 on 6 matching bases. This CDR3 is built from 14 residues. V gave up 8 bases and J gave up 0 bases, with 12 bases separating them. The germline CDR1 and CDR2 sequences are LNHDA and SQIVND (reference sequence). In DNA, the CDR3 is TGTGCCAGTCGAATAGCGGTGAGCACAGATACGCAGTATTTT. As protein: CASRIAVSTDTQYF.

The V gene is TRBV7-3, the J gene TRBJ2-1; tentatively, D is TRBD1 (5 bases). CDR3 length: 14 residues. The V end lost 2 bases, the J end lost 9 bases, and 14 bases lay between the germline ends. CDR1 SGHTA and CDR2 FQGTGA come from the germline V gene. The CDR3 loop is CASSLRQGRTEQFF. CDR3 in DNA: TGTGCCAGCAGCTTACGGCAGGGTAGGACTGAGCAGTTCTTC.

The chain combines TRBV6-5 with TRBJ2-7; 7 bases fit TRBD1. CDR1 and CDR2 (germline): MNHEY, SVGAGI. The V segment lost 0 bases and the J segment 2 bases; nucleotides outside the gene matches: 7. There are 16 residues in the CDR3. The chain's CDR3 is CASSYSTGEWAYEQYF. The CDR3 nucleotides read TGTGCCAGCAGTTACTCCACAGGGGAGTGGGCCTACGAGCAGTACTTC.

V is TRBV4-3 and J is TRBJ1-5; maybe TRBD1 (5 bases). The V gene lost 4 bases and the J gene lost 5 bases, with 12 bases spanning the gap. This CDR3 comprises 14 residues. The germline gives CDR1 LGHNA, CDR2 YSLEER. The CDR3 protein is CASSLRLGDQPQHF. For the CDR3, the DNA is TGCGCCAGCAGCCTCCGGTTAGGGGATCAGCCCCAGCATTTT.

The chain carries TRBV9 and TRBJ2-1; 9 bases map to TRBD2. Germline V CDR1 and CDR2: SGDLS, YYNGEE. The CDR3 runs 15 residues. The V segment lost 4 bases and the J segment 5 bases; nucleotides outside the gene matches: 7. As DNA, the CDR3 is TGTGCCAGCAGCTCTCAGCGGGGGGCACACAATGAGCAGTTCTTC. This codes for CASSSQRGAHNEQFF.

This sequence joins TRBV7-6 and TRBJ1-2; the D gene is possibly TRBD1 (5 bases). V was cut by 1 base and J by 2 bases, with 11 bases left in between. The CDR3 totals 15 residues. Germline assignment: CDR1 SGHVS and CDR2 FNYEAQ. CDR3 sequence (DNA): TGTGCCAGCAGCTTAGGGACCAGGGTGAACTATGGCTACACCTTC. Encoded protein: CASSLGTRVNYGYTF.

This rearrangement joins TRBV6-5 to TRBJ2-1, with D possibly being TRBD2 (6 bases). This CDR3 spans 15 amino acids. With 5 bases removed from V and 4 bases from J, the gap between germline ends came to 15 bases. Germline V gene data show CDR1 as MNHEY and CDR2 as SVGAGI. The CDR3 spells CASSGGKWAYNEQFF. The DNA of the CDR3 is TGTGCCAGCAGTGGGGGGAAGTGGGCTTACAATGAGCAGTTCTTC.